This entry lists 8 T cell receptor beta chains sequenced from one sample in a study of human thymus T cells (dated by TCRdb to 2020 to 2022). The method was the immunoSEQ multiplex PCR assay. The table comes from immuneACCESS by way of TCRdb, which keeps in-frame sequences with V and J called. Part of the clones is missing from these tables; in studies checked, under half for an unresolved V gene and the rest for unknown reasons. Within this sample are 45,000 to 75,000 clones, with roughly 94% of them counted one time only. The top ten constitute approximately 5.9% of the sample. The material sequenced was blood. The receptor source for this set is a boy younger than two with a congenital heart defect but otherwise immunologically healthy.

This chain uses TRBV9 with TRBJ2-5, with 11 positions matching TRBD1. The CDR3 is made up of 15 amino acids. CDR1 and CDR2 from the germline V gene are SGDLS and YYNGEE. Trimming took 0 bases from V and 4 from J; bases not matched to a gene: 2. This CDR3 reads CASSVDGTGGETQYF. CDR3 DNA sequence: TGTGCCAGCAGCGTAGACGGGACAGGGGGAGAGACCCAGTACTTC.

The V and J genes are TRBV7-2 and TRBJ1-4; no definite D call. The CDR3 is made up of 15 amino acids. The germline V and J ends were trimmed by 2 bases and 2 bases, with 9 bases remaining between them. Germline values: CDR1 SGHTA, CDR2 FQGNSA. CDR3 DNA sequence: TGTGCCAGCAGCTTATCCAGGCGCACTAATGAAAAACTGTTTTTT. Encoded protein: CASSLSRRTNEKLFF.

CDR3 nucleotide sequence: TGCGCCAGCAGCTCGGGACAGGCGAGCTCTGGGGCCAACGTCCTGACTTTC. This sequence encodes CASSSGQASSGANVLTF. The rearrangement uses TRBV4-1 and TRBJ2-6, with 8 bases lining up with TRBD1. V shed 5 bases, J shed 0 bases, and the junction held 6 bases outside the gene matches. Per germline, CDR1 MGHRA and CDR2 YSYEKL. This CDR3 has 17 residues.

This clone was detected only a few times. This chain connects TRBV7-9 to TRBJ1-2, with 7 bases fitting TRBD1. This CDR3 comprises 15 residues. The ends lost 3 bases at V and 7 bases at J; junction bases unmatched: 11. Germline CDR1 SEHNR, CDR2 FQNEAQ (reference sequence). Written as DNA, the CDR3 is TGTGCCAGCAGCTTCAGAGAACAGGGGAAGGGTGGCTACACCTTC. Translating gives CASSFREQGKGGYTF.

In this sample, this clone turned up a few times. This chain joins TRBV5-1 and TRBJ1-2; D gene unclear. With 1 base removed from V and 6 bases from J, the gap between germline ends came to 10 bases. Germline CDR1 is SGHRS and CDR2 is YFSETQ. There are 13 residues in the CDR3. The CDR3 DNA sequence: TGCGCCAGCAGCTTGAGTCAGCGTCATGGCTACACCTTC. The encoded protein is CASSLSQRHGYTF. Looking up the rest from reference TRBV5-1 and TRBJ1-2 gives the full variable domain: KAGVTQTPRYLIKTRGQQVTLSCSPISGHRSVSWYQQTPGQGLQFLFEYFSETQRNKGNFPGRFSGRQFSNSRSEMNVSTLELGDSALYLCASSLSQRHGYTFGSGTRLTVV.

V usage is TRBV9 and J usage is TRBJ2-1; D possibly corresponds to TRBD1 (5 bases). V lost 4 bases and J lost 0, with 11 bases in between. Germline CDR1 and CDR2: SGDLS and YYNGEE. This CDR3 comprises 15 residues. As DNA, the CDR3 is TGTGCCAGCAGCCCCGGTGACAGCTCCTACAATGAGCAGTTCTTC. This translates into CASSPGDSSYNEQFF.

The V call is TRBV20-1, the J call TRBJ1-2, with a tentative D call TRBD1 (5 bases). The length of the CDR3 is 11 residues. V was pared by 3 bases and J by 8 bases, with 10 bases between. The germline V gene encodes CDR1 DFQATT and CDR2 SNEGSKA (reference sequence). The CDR3 DNA follows: TGCAGTGCTAGGGGGCGGCAGGGCTACACCTTC. Translated: CSARGRQGYTF.

The chain has TRBV10-2 and TRBJ2-7; D is unresolved. Trimming took 6 bases from V and 0 from J, leaving 15 bases between them. The CDR3 consists of 15 residues. Germline assignment: CDR1 WSHSY and CDR2 SAAADI. The CDR3 protein is CASSEPTASSYEQYF. The CDR3 region has the DNA TGCGCCAGCAGCGAACCAACAGCGAGCTCCTACGAGCAGTACTTC.